This TCR beta chain was identified in a study of blood T cell repertoires in COVID-19. This clone was seen just once. Original analysis: It was from reference gene primer amplification that nucleated cell counts were estimated. Repertoires were generated with immunoSEQ multiplex PCR, while TCRdb's copy carries only in-frame clones and drops some. Clonal size and the V and J genes are those of that table, whereas D and trimming came from the DNA. This table has 110,000 to 150,000 clones, over 75% appearing once. Germline loops: CDR1 LNHDA, CDR2 SQIVND (reference sequence). The CDR3 has 16 residues. Trimming removed 7 bases from V and 4 bases from J, with 17 bases in between.

Sequencing input: peripheral blood. V and J are TRBV19 and TRBJ1-6, with D tentatively TRBD1 (5 bases). This TCR came from a human donor in a cohort sampled during active COVID-19. CDR3 nucleotide sequence: TGTGCCAGTAAATTCGGGTCGGGGACTTATAATTCACCCCTCCACTTT. It specifies CASKFGSGTYNSPLHF.